A selection of T cell receptor beta chains follows, all from one sample in a study of low-dose radiotherapy and immunotherapy resistance in tumors. TCRdb re-analysed the reads in MiXCR, keeping a single row per CDR3 protein. The sample gives about 82,000 distinct CDR3 sequences, approximately 17% of which show up once; more than 4.5% is in the top ten. The source material was PBMCs, sampled before treatment. The receptors come from a male donor with prostate cancer. Both conserved end residues are trimmed from each CDR3. A D gene is named only where the DNA matches it firmly.

D: TRBD2; V: TRBV4-2; J: TRBJ2-4; CDR3: ASSDLSGGAKNIQY
D: TRBD2; V: TRBV20-1; J: TRBJ2-1; CDR3: SAPGLAGGSNNEQF
D: TRBD1; V: TRBV29-1; J: TRBJ1-1; CDR3: SVVYPGQMNTEAF
D: .; V: TRBV9; J: TRBJ2-1; CDR3: ASSVVGDEQF
D: TRBD2; V: TRBV10-3; J: TRBJ2-3; CDR3: AINAGGQTDTQY
D: .; V: TRBV18; J: TRBJ1-6; CDR3: ASSRLDNSPLH
D: TRBD2; V: TRBV11-2; J: TRBJ2-1; CDR3: ASTGTSGRGFGNEQF
D: TRBD2; V: TRBV29-1; J: TRBJ2-3; CDR3: SVVGLAERRTDTQY
D: TRBD2; V: TRBV4-1; J: TRBJ2-1; CDR3: ASSERTSGSHNEQF
D: .; V: TRBV12-3/TRBV12-4; J: TRBJ1-2; CDR3: ASSLDLKSAKGYT
D: .; V: TRBV4-1; J: TRBJ1-6; CDR3: ASSESGTVNSPLH
D: .; V: TRBV7-9; J: TRBJ2-1; CDR3: ASRNKSSYNEQF
D: .; V: TRBV11-2; J: TRBJ2-1; CDR3: ASSDGTETMRLYLNNEQF
D: .; V: TRBV10-3; J: TRBJ2-3; CDR3: AISESRAGADTQY
D: .; V: TRBV27; J: TRBJ1-2; CDR3: ASSLSPISYRERDGYT
D: TRBD1; V: TRBV4-3; J: TRBJ1-4; CDR3: ASSRITGTGDEKLF
D: TRBD1; V: TRBV7-9; J: TRBJ2-1; CDR3: ASSLLGTGQFEQF
D: TRBD1; V: TRBV7-9; J: TRBJ2-6; CDR3: ASSGAGGTGANVLT
D: .; V: TRBV7-2; J: TRBJ2-7; CDR3: ASSKGGLYEQY
D: .; V: TRBV9; J: TRBJ2-7; CDR3: ASSGGGQNPYEQY
D: TRBD1; V: TRBV7-9; J: TRBJ2-3; CDR3: ASEDRGRGVSTDTQY
D: TRBD1; V: TRBV7-9; J: TRBJ2-1; CDR3: ASWAPTGTVNEQF
D: .; V: TRBV5-1; J: TRBJ2-1; CDR3: ASSLNQNAEQF
D: .; V: TRBV6-2/TRBV6-3; J: TRBJ2-2; CDR3: ASSYSGVLANTGELF
D: TRBD1; V: TRBV5-4; J: TRBJ2-3; CDR3: ASSLGQGAVFTDTQY
D: .; V: TRBV20-1; J: TRBJ2-5; CDR3: SARGGRLFETQY
D: .; V: TRBV30; J: TRBJ1-1; CDR3: AWSRQVNTEAF